One and the same sample provided the 23 T cell receptor beta chains below, sequenced in a study of T-cell reconstitution after alpha-beta-depleted transplantation in children. This sample's TCRbeta library carried unique molecular identifier barcodes. TCRdb ran MiXCR on the PCR reads and lists one entry per CDR3 protein. The table includes about half a million distinct CDR3 sequences, approximately 13% detected once. Material: PBMCs from the stem cell graft donor, obtained from the stem cell graft. The receptor set was obtained from a human donor who donated a stem cell graft to a child with combined immunodeficiency.

The chain links TRBV5-1 to TRBJ2-1; possible D gene TRBD2, 6 bases. Germline CDR1 reads SGHRS; CDR2 reads YFSETQ. The length of the CDR3 is 16 residues. With 6 bases removed from V and 8 bases from J, the gap between germline ends came to 24 bases. The CDR3 here is CASTQGETRGFDEQFF. The CDR3 nucleotides read TGCGCCAGCACCCAGGGAGAGACTAGAGGGTTCGATGAGCAGTTCTTC. Combining the CDR3 with reference TRBV5-1 and TRBJ2-1 gives the whole variable domain KAGVTQTPRYLIKTRGQQVTLSCSPISGHRSVSWYQQTPGQGLQFLFEYFSETQRNKGNFPGRFSGRQFSNSRSEMNVSTLELGDSALYLCASTQGETRGFDEQFFGPGTRLTVL.

This chain joins TRBV7-2 and TRBJ1-1; no clear D. The CDR3 contains 17 residues. V gave up 0 bases and J gave up 0 bases, with 14 bases separating them. The germline V gene has CDR1 SGHTA and CDR2 FQGNSA. The CDR3 region has the DNA TGTGCCAGCAGCTTAGCCGGTTACGGCAGAATGAACACTGAAGCTTTCTTT. Protein product: CASSLAGYGRMNTEAFF.

This clonotype has just a few counts. This rearrangement joins TRBV7-2 to TRBJ2-5; tentatively, D is TRBD2 (6 bases). The CDR3 consists of 15 residues. V lost 3 bases and J lost 0, with 11 bases in between. Germline V gene sequence: CDR1 SGHTA, CDR2 FQGNSA. CDR3 residues: CASSFGGTDQETQYF. CDR3 nucleotides: TGTGCCAGCAGCTTTGGGGGGACGGACCAAGAGACCCAGTACTTC.

This clonotype was detected a few times. The V and J genes are TRBV11-1 and TRBJ2-3; TRBD2 matches 8 bases. V gave up 1 base and J gave up 0 bases; unmatched junction bases: 9. This CDR3 is built from 18 residues. The V gene's germline CDR1 is SGHAT and CDR2 FQDESV (reference sequence). CDR3 protein: CASSLVPFASGSTDTQYF. As DNA, the CDR3 is TGTGCCAGCAGCTTAGTCCCCTTCGCTAGCGGGAGCACAGATACGCAGTATTTT.

This clonotype was counted at least ten times. The V gene is TRBV27, the J gene TRBJ1-1; D perhaps matches TRBD1 (5 bases). The V gene's germline CDR1 is MNHEY and CDR2 SMNVEV (reference sequence). This CDR3 has 15 amino acids. V lost 5 bases and J 0 bases, leaving 13 bases between the germline ends. CDR3 coding DNA: TGTGCCAGCAGTCCCCGGCCGGGACTGAACACTGAAGCTTTCTTT. Its protein is CASSPRPGLNTEAFF.

Many counts were recorded for this clonotype. This chain uses TRBV10-3 with TRBJ2-7, with 11 nucleotides matching TRBD1. J gave up 2 bases and V 8 bases, and 2 bases lay outside the gene matches. The CDR3 is made up of 13 amino acids. Germline CDR1 is ENHRY and CDR2 is SYGVKD. The CDR3 here is CAISGQGAYEQYF. CDR3 nucleotides: TGTGCCATCTCGGGACAGGGGGCCTACGAGCAGTACTTC.

This clonotype was detected a few times. The chain joins TRBV29-1 to TRBJ2-5; tentatively, D is TRBD1 or TRBD2 (6 bases each). V lost 8 bases to trimming and J lost 1 base, with 14 bases between them. CDR1 is SQVTM, CDR2 ANQGSEA, per germline. The CDR3 runs to 13 residues. The CDR3 nucleotides read TGCAGCCTGGGGGGACACCTCCAAGAGACCCAGTACTTC. It translates to CSLGGHLQETQYF.

The V gene is TRBV6-1, the J gene TRBJ2-7; 10 nucleotides align to TRBD2. The V and J ends lost 8 bases and 3 bases, in that order; junction bases with no gene match: 10. Germline CDR1 MNHNS, CDR2 SASEGT. This CDR3 region has 15 residues. This chain's CDR3 is CASAIGASGSYEQYF. The CDR3, as DNA: TGTGCCAGCGCCATCGGGGCTAGCGGGAGCTACGAGCAGTACTTC.

The genes are TRBV20-1 and TRBJ2-1; D is possibly TRBD2 (7 bases). V was cut by 0 bases and J by 3 bases, with 15 bases left in between. The CDR3 has 16 residues. The germline V gene encodes CDR1 DFQATT and CDR2 SNEGSKA (reference sequence). CDR3 sequence reads: CSARDQSGGRYNEQFF. The CDR3, as DNA: TGCAGTGCTAGAGATCAATCGGGGGGCCGCTACAATGAGCAGTTCTTC.

The chain joins TRBV5-1 to TRBJ2-5, with D unresolved. This CDR3 spans 16 amino acids. CDR1 and CDR2 (germline): SGHRS, YFSETQ. V gave up 2 bases and J gave up 3 bases, with 17 bases separating them. This CDR3 reads CASSFWIKAREETQYF. The CDR3 DNA sequence: TGCGCCAGCAGCTTTTGGATAAAGGCCCGGGAAGAGACCCAGTACTTC.

The V call is TRBV6-2 or TRBV6-3, the J call TRBJ1-1; 8 bases fit TRBD1. The CDR3 totals 16 residues. Germline CDR1 is MNHEY and CDR2 is SVGEGT. Trimming removed 3 bases from V and 0 bases from J; junction bases left unmatched: 6. The CDR3 bases are TGTGCCAGCAGTTATCCCGGACAGGGACTGAACACTGAAGCTTTCTTT. Protein sequence: CASSYPGQGLNTEAFF.

This clonotype was picked up a small number of times. The genes are TRBV7-9 and TRBJ2-5; TRBD1 agrees at 10 bases. J was trimmed by 2 bases and V by 5 bases; bases with no gene match: 11. This CDR3 comprises 17 residues. Per the germline V gene, CDR1 is SEHNR and CDR2 is FQNEAQ (reference sequence). CDR3 sequence: CASSPSGTGERQETQYF. In nucleotides, the CDR3 is TGTGCCAGCAGCCCCTCCGGGACAGGGGAGAGGCAAGAGACCCAGTACTTC.

In its sample, this clonotype was seen a few times. J is TRBJ2-5 and V is TRBV7-2, with D unresolved. V lost 3 bases, J lost 4 bases, and 15 bases lay in between. The germline gives CDR1 SGHTA, CDR2 FQGNSA. The CDR3 contains 15 residues. CDR3 protein: CASSFKKVHGETQYF. The DNA for the CDR3 is TGTGCCAGCAGCTTCAAAAAGGTTCATGGAGAGACCCAGTACTTC.

The CDR3 here is CASSVTTGATNEKLFF. The CDR3 coding sequence is TGTGCCAGCAGCGTGACTACAGGAGCAACTAATGAAAAACTGTTTTTT. V usage is TRBV11-2 and J usage is TRBJ1-4, with a weak D call TRBD1 (5 bases). This CDR3 comprises 16 residues. The V end lost 5 bases, the J end lost 0 bases, and 13 bases lay between the germline ends. Per germline, CDR1 SGHAT and CDR2 FQNNGV.

This clonotype was observed many times. The rearrangement uses TRBV7-8 and TRBJ2-1, with 11 bases lining up with TRBD2. Per the germline V gene, CDR1 is SGHVS and CDR2 is FQNEAQ. Unmatched junction bases numbered 3, after V lost 5 bases and J lost 3 bases. The CDR3 consists of 15 residues. The CDR3 DNA reads as TGTGCCAGCAGCCGTGGGACTAGCGGCTACAATGAGCAGTTCTTC. Translated, it gives CASSRGTSGYNEQFF.

This sequence joins TRBV5-1 and TRBJ2-6, with D tentatively TRBD1 (5 bases). Trimming took off 3 bases at V and 4 bases at J, with 17 bases between the two ends. The CDR3 is 17 amino acids. Germline V gene sequence: CDR1 SGHRS, CDR2 YFSETQ. The CDR3 region has the DNA TGCGCCAGCAGCTCTCGTTACAGGAGCTCCGGGGCCAACGTCCTGACTTTC. This codes for CASSSRYRSSGANVLTF.

Ten or more counts support this clonotype. CDR3 nucleotides: TGCGCCAGCAGTGAGTCAGGGGGGGACACCGGGGAGCTGTTTTTT. Amino acids: CASSESGGDTGELFF. V is TRBV10-2 and J is TRBJ2-2; possible D gene TRBD2, 7 bases. Germline lookup yields CDR1 WSHSY and CDR2 SAAADI. This CDR3 region has 15 residues. V lost 0 bases, J lost 3 bases, and 8 bases lay in between.

The rearrangement uses TRBV5-6 and TRBJ1-5, with D perhaps TRBD1 (6 bases). Trimming removed 1 base from V and 3 bases from J, with 14 bases in between. Germline V gene sequence: CDR1 SGHDT, CDR2 YYEEEE. This CDR3 is built from 16 residues. DNA for the CDR3: TGTGCCAGCAGCTTGATGTCAGGGGTTGACAATCAGCCCCAGCATTTT. Translation: CASSLMSGVDNQPQHF.

This clonotype was detected only a few times. The chain links TRBV4-3 to TRBJ1-5, with TRBD1 as a possible D gene (5 bases). Germline assignment: CDR1 LGHNA and CDR2 YSLEER. V was shortened by 1 base and J by 5 bases, with 9 bases between the two germline ends. The CDR3 is made up of 14 amino acids. The CDR3 here is CASSQGGGDQPQHF. The CDR3 DNA reads TGCGCCAGCAGCCAAGGTGGAGGGGATCAGCCCCAGCATTTT.

A few counts support this clonotype. This chain uses TRBV20-1 with TRBJ2-3, with 13 bases matching TRBD2. V lost 3 bases, J lost 9 bases, and 12 bases stayed unmatched. Germline V gene sequence: CDR1 DFQATT, CDR2 SNEGSKA (reference sequence). The CDR3 sequence is 16 residues long. The CDR3 is CSASPPEGLAGLTQYF. CDR3 coding DNA: TGCAGTGCTAGCCCCCCTGAGGGACTAGCGGGGCTAACGCAGTATTTT.

The gene calls are TRBV18 and TRBJ2-1; 13 nucleotides match TRBD2. This CDR3 is built from 16 residues. Germline V gene lookup returns CDR1 KGHSH and CDR2 LQKENI. V lost 3 bases and J lost 10; bases outside the gene matches: 9. This chain's CDR3 is CASSPRTSGGAGEQFF. The CDR3 DNA reads as TGTGCCAGCTCACCCCGGACTAGCGGGGGCGCAGGGGAGCAGTTCTTC.

This chain connects TRBV3-1 to TRBJ2-1, with 8 bases lining up with TRBD2. The CDR3 is made up of 13 amino acids. The germline V gene encodes CDR1 LGHDT and CDR2 YNNKEL (reference sequence). The V and J ends lost 7 bases and 10 bases, in that order; junction bases with no gene match: 9. The CDR3 loop is CASNSDRTSEQFF. The DNA for the CDR3 is TGTGCCAGCAATTCCGACCGGACTAGCGAGCAGTTCTTC.

This clonotype appeared a few times. The CDR3, as DNA: TGTGCCAGCAGCCGGGCGGGAGATCGGCCCTACAATGAGCAGTTCTTC. Its protein product is CASSRAGDRPYNEQFF. The rearrangement uses TRBV7-9 and TRBJ2-1; 7 bases agree with TRBD2. J lost 2 bases, V lost 5 bases, and 9 bases had no gene match. The CDR3 covers 16 residues. Germline V gives CDR1 SEHNR, CDR2 FQNEAQ (reference sequence).